The clone carrying this T cell receptor (beta chain) appeared many times. Its matching antigen is unknown. TCRdb reprocessed the 5' RACE reads with MiXCR, giving one entry per CDR3 protein. The sample has approximately 7,400 distinct CDR3 sequences, approximately 7% seen once. This specimen belongs to a study of spatial heterogeneity in lung cancer. Time point defined: sample taken at primary tumor resection. Sequencing covered unsorted whole RNA taken from tumor, nontumor lung or frozen PBMC. The CDR3 is 16 amino acids. Germline V lookup: CDR1 SGHTA, CDR2 FQGNSA. J lost 4 bases, V lost 4 bases, and 11 bases had no gene match. Study-wide results and caveats: Higher tumor mutation counts went along with higher counts of expanded intratumoral alpha and beta TCRs.

The sequences come from lung tumor tissue, collected at surgery. The chain is built from TRBV7-2 and TRBJ2-5; 8 bases map to TRBD1. The receptor was derived from a male donor with early-stage non-small cell lung cancer. The CDR3 here is CASSSGYQGARETQYF. The CDR3 region has the DNA TGTGCCAGCAGCTCCGGATACCAGGGGGCGAGAGAGACCCAGTACTTC.